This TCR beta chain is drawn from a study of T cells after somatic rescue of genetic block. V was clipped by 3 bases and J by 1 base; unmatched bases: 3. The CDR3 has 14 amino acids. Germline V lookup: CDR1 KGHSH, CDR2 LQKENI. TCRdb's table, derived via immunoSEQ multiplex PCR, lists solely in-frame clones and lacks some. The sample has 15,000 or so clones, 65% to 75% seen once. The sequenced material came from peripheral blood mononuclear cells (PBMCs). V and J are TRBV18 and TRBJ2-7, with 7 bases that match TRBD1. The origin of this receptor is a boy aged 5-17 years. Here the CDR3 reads CASSPTTGSYEQYF. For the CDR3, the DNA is TGTGCCAGCTCACCTACGACAGGGTCCTACGAGCAGTACTTC.